The source of this T cell receptor beta chain is a study of naive and memory T cell subsets. Study results and caveats: The power law exponent of TCR abundance differed between naive and memory cells. Clonotypes are single alpha or beta chains, not paired receptors.

In its sample, this clonotype was seen many times. No antigen is known for it. Cells stained for CD3, CD4, CD8, CD45RA and CD27 were sorted into four subsets. In germline, CDR1 is SQVTM, CDR2 ANQGSEA. The CDR3 sequence is 12 residues long. V shed 5 bases and J shed 7 bases, with 14 bases lying between them. The beta constant-region primer was an equimolar mix of two oligonucleotides covering TRBC1 and TRBC2. Each CDR3 protein is one row after TCRdb ran MiXCR on the UMI-ligation and nested PCR reads. This table holds roughly 91,000 distinct CDR3 sequences, around 13% found once. The clonotype was recovered from a human donor in good health. Material: central memory CD4+ T cells from blood. The chain links TRBV29-1 to TRBJ2-5, with D unresolved. CDR3 in amino acids: CSVMGLGSTQYF. The CDR3 DNA is TGCAGCGTTATGGGTCTAGGGTCGACCCAGTACTTC.